The clone carrying this TCR beta chain was counted only a few times. The sample comes from a study of beta chain features in type 1 diabetes. The germline V gene has CDR1 KGHSH and CDR2 LQKENI. This CDR3 is 15 amino acids long. Deletions cut 1 base from V and 5 bases from J, with 12 bases between. The whole isolated RNA underwent reverse transcription, so sequencing captured expressed TCRB transcripts. Profiling relied on immunoSEQ multiplex PCR, and the TCRdb table lists in-frame clones only, not all of them. Of 680,000 or so clones in the sample, 15% to 18% were seen once. By way of CD45RO/CCR7/CD25/CD127/CD95/CD27, the CD4+ regulatory, stem cell-like memory, central memory and naive cells were sorted.

The gene calls are TRBV18 and TRBJ2-1; the D is unclear. The sequenced sample was naive CD4+ T cells from blood. The source is a man younger than 30 in good health. The CDR3 here is CASSPRSNSHNEQFF. In DNA, the CDR3 is TGTGCCAGCTCACCACGCTCGAATAGCCACAATGAGCAGTTCTTC. Full variable domain (outside the CDR3, taken from reference TRBV18 and TRBJ2-1): NAGVMQNPRHLVRRRGQEARLRCSPMKGHSHVYWYRQLPEEGLKFMVYLQKENIIDESGMPKERFSAEFPKEGPSILRIQQVVRGDSAAYFCASSPRSNSHNEQFFGPGTRLTVL.